The 32 T cell receptor beta chains below come from one sample, sequenced in a study of metastatic and nonmetastatic thyroid tumors. TCRdb re-analyzed the PCR reads through MiXCR. The table records some 38,000 clones, approximately 13% of them present only once. Prior to thyroid surgery, none of the patients had received any treatment. Sequencing was performed on blood. These receptors were obtained from a female donor with papillary thyroid cancer or a benign thyroid nodule (not recorded which). Some clones in this sample may be carry-over from other donors' samples.

In this sample, this clone turned up many times. The rearrangement links TRBV12-3 or TRBV12-4 to TRBJ2-3, with 7 bases fitting TRBD2. Trimming took 1 base from V and 5 from J; bases not matched to a gene: 15. The length of the CDR3 is 18 residues. CDR3 loop: CASSLGLLGEGIKDTQYF. Here the CDR3 DNA reads TGTGCCAGCAGTTTAGGGCTATTGGGGGAGGGCATAAAAGATACGCAGTATTTT.

Many counts were recorded for this clone. This sequence joins TRBV7-8 and TRBJ2-2; D is unclear. The CDR3 runs to 15 residues. Germline CDR1 is SGHVS and CDR2 is FQNEAQ. V lost 5 bases, J lost 1 base, and 11 bases lay in between. The CDR3 spells CASSPPAENTGELFF. In nucleotides, the CDR3 is TGTGCCAGCAGCCCCCCGGCGGAGAACACCGGGGAGCTGTTTTTT.

This clone was counted at least ten times. This chain connects TRBV6-6 to TRBJ2-7, with D possibly TRBD1 on 7 matching bases. This CDR3 is 19 amino acids long. The V end was cut by 10 bases, the J end by 0 bases, with 31 bases between. The germline V gene encodes CDR1 MNHNY and CDR2 SVGAGI (reference sequence). Written as DNA, the CDR3 is TGTGCCACTCCTGGTAGGCGACAGGGAGGTAGTAGCGGCTCCTACGAGCAGTACTTC. This codes for CATPGRRQGGSSGSYEQYF.

This clone was seen ten or more times. V and J are TRBV12-3 or TRBV12-4 and TRBJ1-1; no reliable D call. CDR3 size: 12 residues. Trimming cost V 3 bases and J 7 bases, with 9 bases left between them. This CDR3 is CASSLVDLEAFF. The CDR3 nucleotides are TGTGCCAGCAGTTTGGTCGACCTTGAAGCTTTCTTT.

This clone was seen repeatedly, ten times or more. This CDR3 is CASSLGASMLYTF. The CDR3 DNA reads TGTGCCAGCAGCTTGGGAGCCTCTATGCTCTACACCTTC. The chain recombines TRBV5-6 with TRBJ1-2; unclear D gene. V was clipped by 0 bases and J by 10 bases, with 13 bases between them. From germline, CDR1 is SGHDT and CDR2 YYEEEE. The CDR3 length is 13 residues.

This clone was recorded many times. The chain is built from TRBV6-1 and TRBJ1-6, with unresolved D. The germline V gene has CDR1 MNHNS and CDR2 SASEGT. Trimming removed 5 bases at V and 7 bases at J, with 21 bases between. This CDR3 contains 17 residues. The CDR3 spells CASSQREVQQTNSPLHF. The DNA of the CDR3 is TGTGCCAGCAGTCAGCGGGAAGTTCAGCAGACGAATTCACCCCTCCACTTT.

This clone was observed a handful of times. The J gene is TRBJ1-4, the V gene TRBV7-9; D is unresolved. The ends were cut back, 1 base at V and 5 bases at J, with 5 bases in the middle. Germline CDR1 and CDR2: SEHNR and FQNEAQ (reference sequence). The CDR3 runs to 13 residues. The CDR3 DNA reads TGTGCCAGCAGCTTAGGGGGAAATGAAAAACTGTTTTTT. Translated, it gives CASSLGGNEKLFF.

This clone showed up many times. The chain employs TRBV2 and TRBJ2-1; D possibly corresponds to TRBD1 (6 bases). V lost 5 bases to trimming and J lost 0 bases, with 11 bases between them. The germline CDR1 and CDR2 sequences are SNHLY and FYNNEI. The CDR3 covers 15 residues. The CDR3 loop reads CASSPTGNSYNEQFF. DNA for the CDR3: TGTGCCAGCAGTCCGACAGGAAACTCCTACAATGAGCAGTTCTTC.

This clone has at least ten counts. The chain employs TRBV6-5 and TRBJ1-1; 8 nucleotides match TRBD1. The trim removed 1 base at V and 7 bases at J, leaving 2 bases unmatched. This CDR3 contains 13 residues. Germline V gene data show CDR1 as MNHEY and CDR2 as SVGAGI. DNA of the CDR3: TGTGCCAGCAGTTACTTTGGACAGGGTGAAGCTTTCTTT. Translating gives CASSYFGQGEAFF.

This clone has at least ten counts. This chain's CDR3 is CASETPGGGEAFF. CDR3 DNA sequence: TGTGCCAGCGAAACTCCAGGGGGGGGGGAAGCTTTCTTT. The rearrangement joins TRBV28 to TRBJ1-1; 7 positions match TRBD1. The CDR3 has 13 residues. Germline CDR1 and CDR2: MDHEN and SYDVKM. J was trimmed by 8 bases and V by 8 bases; bases with no gene match: 11.

Only one count was recorded for this clone. Here the CDR3 DNA reads TGTGCCAGTACCAAAACCGGGACAGGGGGTGTTCAGCCCCAGCATTTT. Amino acid sequence: CASTKTGTGGVQPQHF. The gene calls are TRBV19 and TRBJ1-5, with 11 bases aligning to TRBD1. J gave up 6 bases and V 7 bases, and 11 bases lay outside the gene matches. The length of the CDR3 is 16 residues. The germline V gene encodes CDR1 LNHDA and CDR2 SQIVND (reference sequence).

The chain uses TRBV11-3 and TRBJ1-5, with 8 bases fitting TRBD1. Germline V gene sequence: CDR1 SGHNT, CDR2 YENEEA. The CDR3 runs to 13 residues. V lost 3 bases, J lost 6 bases, and 1 base stayed unmatched. CDR3 amino acids: CASSLGTGQPQHF. The CDR3 DNA sequence: TGTGCCAGCAGCTTGGGGACAGGTCAGCCCCAGCATTTT.

This clone was seen ten or more times. The chain is built from TRBV19 and TRBJ2-1; a possible D gene is TRBD2 (6 bases). V lost 4 bases and J 7 bases, leaving 17 bases between the germline ends. CDR1 is LNHDA and CDR2 is SQIVND in the germline V gene (reference sequence). This CDR3 has 15 amino acids. The CDR3 DNA reads TGTGCCAGTAGTAGGTTCCGACGGGAGACTAATGAGCAGTTCTTC. Translating it yields CASSRFRRETNEQFF. Complete variable domain (other parts from reference TRBV19 and TRBJ2-1): DGGITQSPKYLFRKEGQNVTLSCEQNLNHDAMYWYRQDPGQGLRLIYYSQIVNDFQKGDIAEGYSVSREKKESFPLTVTSAQKNPTAFYLCASSRFRRETNEQFFGPGTRLTVL.

This clone was counted at least ten times. At the DNA level, this CDR3 is encoded by other sequences in the same sample as well. The J gene is TRBJ2-5, the V gene TRBV28, with 10 bases matching TRBD2. V dropped 5 bases and J dropped 0; count of bases not matched to a gene: 9. The CDR3 is made up of 17 amino acids. Germline-derived CDR1 and CDR2 are MDHEN and SYDVKM. The CDR3, as DNA: TGTGCCAGCAGTCCCGCAGGGACTAGCGAGTACCAAGAGACCCAGTACTTC. Translating it yields CASSPAGTSEYQETQYF.

The table lists this clone with many counts. The chain is built from TRBV29-1 and TRBJ1-1; TRBD1 might be the D (5 bases). V was cut by 7 bases and J by 0 bases, with 12 bases left in between. Germline lookup yields CDR1 SQVTM and CDR2 ANQGSEA. This CDR3 spans 13 amino acids. The CDR3 spells CSAGTDLNTEAFF. The CDR3, as DNA: TGCAGCGCTGGGACGGATTTGAACACTGAAGCTTTCTTT.

This clone was observed a few times. V gene TRBV28 combines with J gene TRBJ1-5; the D is unclear. Germline CDR1 MDHEN, CDR2 SYDVKM. The CDR3 runs to 12 residues. V gave up 6 bases and J gave up 7 bases, with 10 bases separating them. CDR3 sequence: CASSTVLQPQHF. Written as DNA, the CDR3 is TGTGCCAGCAGCACAGTGCTACAGCCCCAGCATTTT. Full variable domain (missing parts from reference TRBV28 and TRBJ1-5): DVKVTQSSRYLVKRTGEKVFLECVQDMDHENMFWYRQDPGLGLRLIYFSYDVKMKEKGDIPEGYSVSREKKERFSLILESASTNQTSMYLCASSTVLQPQHFGDGTRLSIL.

On this clone itself: A much larger clone differs by one base, so this may be a read error. The chain uses TRBV7-6 and TRBJ1-5; no definite D call. This CDR3 region has 14 residues. CDR1 and CDR2 from the germline V gene are SGHVS and FNYEAQ. The chain's CDR3 is CTSSPQGPNQPQHF. In nucleotides, the CDR3 is TGTACCAGCAGCCCGCAAGGGCCCAATCAGCCCCAGCATTTT. Based on the CDR3 plus reference TRBV7-6 and TRBJ1-5, the full variable domain is GAGVSQSPRYKVTKRGQDVALRCDPISGHVSLYWYRQALGQGPEFLTYFNYEAQQDKSGLPNDRFSAERPEGSISTLTIQRTEQRDSAMYRCTSSPQGPNQPQHFGDGTRLSIL.

This clone was detected many times. The chain has TRBV7-2 and TRBJ1-2, with no clear D. The CDR3 has 12 residues. Trimming removed 7 bases at V and 7 bases at J, with 13 bases between. Per germline, CDR1 SGHTA and CDR2 FQGNSA. CDR3 bases: TGTGCCAGCACCAAAAGGGCCTTTGGCTACACCTTC. It encodes CASTKRAFGYTF.

About this clone itself: The CDR3 does not end in the conserved phenylalanine or tryptophan, so this is likely a read error. The DNA is left out, because the CDR3 cannot be placed on it with certainty; the CDR3 is given as TCRdb lists it. CDR3 loop: CASSFPAG. The rearrangement joins TRBV7-9 to TRBJ2-6; the table's D call TRBD2 went unverified against the DNA. Germline CDR1 and CDR2: SEHNR and FQNEAQ (reference sequence). With termini counted, the CDR3 has 8 amino acids.

There are many counts of this clone. CDR3 sequence reads: CASSPPIQPNTGELFF. DNA of the CDR3: TGTGCCAGCTCACCACCCATCCAGCCGAACACCGGGGAGCTGTTTTTT. The chain recombines TRBV18 with TRBJ2-2, with no clear D. Germline-derived CDR1 and CDR2 are KGHSH and LQKENI. The CDR3 extends over 16 amino acids. V was trimmed by 0 bases and J by 0 bases, leaving 8 bases between them. The full variable domain, with the rest looked up from reference TRBV18 and TRBJ2-2, is NAGVMQNPRHLVRRRGQEARLRCSPMKGHSHVYWYRQLPEEGLKFMVYLQKENIIDESGMPKERFSAEFPKEGPSILRIQQVVRGDSAAYFCASSPPIQPNTGELFFGEGSRLTVL.

This clone was detected many times. For the CDR3, the DNA is TGTGCCTGGTGGACTAGCGGAAATGAGCAGTTCTTC. This codes for CAWWTSGNEQFF. The chain employs TRBV30 and TRBJ2-1; 10 bases fit TRBD2. V was pared by 5 bases and J by 7 bases, with 2 bases of the junction left unmatched. Germline values: CDR1 GTSNPN, CDR2 SVGIG (reference sequence). This CDR3 is built from 12 residues.

This clone was observed at least ten times. The chain joins TRBV20-1 to TRBJ1-6; perhaps TRBD1 as D (6 bases). Germline lookup yields CDR1 DFQATT and CDR2 SNEGSKA (reference sequence). The CDR3 loop spans 15 amino acids. V lost 0 bases, J lost 7 bases, and 13 bases lay in between. The CDR3 is CSAREGGEGNSPLHF. CDR3 DNA: TGCAGTGCTAGAGAAGGGGGTGAAGGAAATTCACCCCTCCACTTT.

There are many counts of this clone. Other nucleotide sequences in the sample specify the same CDR3. The V call is TRBV19, the J call TRBJ2-6; unclear D gene. The V gene's germline CDR1 is LNHDA and CDR2 SQIVND (reference sequence). The CDR3 consists of 14 residues. V gave up 6 bases and J gave up 4 bases, with 10 bases separating them. Here the CDR3 reads CASSSVSGANVLTF. CDR3 DNA: TGTGCCAGTAGCTCCGTTAGCGGGGCCAACGTCCTGACTTTC.

This clone has at least ten counts. The chain has TRBV15 and TRBJ2-1; a weak D match, TRBD2 (6 bases). V gave up 2 bases and J gave up 5 bases, with 16 bases separating them. Germline V gene lookup returns CDR1 LNHNV and CDR2 YYDKDF (reference sequence). The CDR3 runs to 16 residues. CDR3: CATSRQTGTGNNEQFF. CDR3 coding DNA: TGTGCCACCAGCAGACAGACCGGGACTGGGAACAATGAGCAGTTCTTC.

This clone has ten or more counts. The chain uses TRBV4-2 and TRBJ2-7; D may be TRBD1 or TRBD2 (6 bases each). Germline CDR1 and CDR2: LGHNA and YNFKEQ. V was shortened by 0 bases and J by 12 bases, with 12 bases between the two germline ends. The CDR3 extends over 12 amino acids. The CDR3 spells CASSQDTGARYF. The CDR3 DNA is TGTGCCAGCAGCCAAGATACGGGGGCGCGGTACTTC.

The sample holds many counts of this clone. This chain uses TRBV6-1 with TRBJ2-7; the D gene is possibly TRBD1 (6 bases). The CDR3 contains 13 residues. Trimming took off 6 bases at V and 3 bases at J, with 12 bases between the two ends. CDR1 is MNHNS, CDR2 SASEGT, per germline. CDR3 sequence: CASSALGGYEQYF. CDR3 coding DNA: TGTGCCAGCAGCGCCCTAGGGGGCTACGAGCAGTACTTC.

This clone was counted many times. The rearrangement joins TRBV28 to TRBJ1-1; a weak D match, TRBD1 (5 bases). The germline V gene encodes CDR1 MDHEN and CDR2 SYDVKM. The CDR3 loop spans 13 amino acids. V lost 3 bases and J lost 8, with 13 bases in between. The CDR3: CASSFLRGAEAFF. As DNA, the CDR3 is TGTGCCAGCAGTTTTTTGAGGGGTGCAGAAGCTTTCTTT.

There are many counts of this clone. The chain couples TRBV11-2 to TRBJ2-1; D ambiguous. V lost 0 bases to trimming and J lost 7 bases, with 10 bases between them. The CDR3 contains 14 residues. The germline CDR1 and CDR2 sequences are SGHAT and FQNNGV. The CDR3 here is CASSLDLALNEQFF. CDR3 nucleotides: TGTGCCAGCAGCTTAGATTTGGCGTTAAATGAGCAGTTCTTC.

The gene calls are TRBV27 and TRBJ2-1; 7 positions match TRBD2. The V gene end was trimmed by 7 bases and the J gene end by 9 bases; junction bases not matched to a gene: 9. Germline CDR1 and CDR2: MNHEY and SMNVEV (reference sequence). The CDR3 length is 13 residues. The CDR3 region is CASTSNGRGEQFF. In nucleotides, the CDR3 is TGTGCCAGCACTTCAAATGGGAGGGGTGAGCAGTTCTTC.

J is TRBJ1-2 and V is TRBV28; possibly TRBD1 for D (5 bases). The CDR3 has 12 amino acids. Trimming cost V 2 bases and J 6 bases, with 7 bases left between them. Germline loops: CDR1 MDHEN, CDR2 SYDVKM. In DNA, the CDR3 is TGTGCCAGCAGTTTAAAAGGGGATGGCTACACCTTC. This encodes CASSLKGDGYTF.

This clone turned up a few times. V gene TRBV6-1 combines with J gene TRBJ2-7; D might be TRBD2 (6 bases). V shed 8 bases and J shed 4 bases, with 18 bases lying between them. The CDR3 has 14 amino acids. Per germline, CDR1 MNHNS and CDR2 SASEGT. CDR3 sequence reads: CASAGGVFGYEQYF. CDR3 nucleotide sequence: TGTGCCAGCGCAGGAGGGGTATTCGGGTACGAGCAGTACTTC.

The sample holds a few counts of this clone. Here the CDR3 omits its conserved ending phenylalanine or tryptophan, so a read error is the likely source. The gene calls are TRBV10-3 and TRBJ2-2; no clear D gene. This CDR3 is 14 amino acids long. V lost 2 bases and J lost 3, with 7 bases in between. Germline values: CDR1 ENHRY, CDR2 SYGVKD. The CDR3 protein is CAISERDDTGELFS. CDR3 DNA sequence: TGTGCCATCAGTGAGCGAGACGACACCGGGGAGCTGTTTTCT.